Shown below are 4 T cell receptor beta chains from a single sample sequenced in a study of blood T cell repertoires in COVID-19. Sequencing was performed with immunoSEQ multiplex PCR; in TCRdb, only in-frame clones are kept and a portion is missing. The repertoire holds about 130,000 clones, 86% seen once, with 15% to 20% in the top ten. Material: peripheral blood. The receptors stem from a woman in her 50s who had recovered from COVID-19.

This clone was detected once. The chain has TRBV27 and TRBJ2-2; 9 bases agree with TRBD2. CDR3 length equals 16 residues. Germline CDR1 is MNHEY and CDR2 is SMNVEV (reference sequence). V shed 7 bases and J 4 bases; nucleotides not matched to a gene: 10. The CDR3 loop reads CASTLVGLASTGELFF. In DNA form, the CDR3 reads TGTGCCAGCACCCTCGTCGGACTAGCGAGCACCGGGGAGCTGTTTTTT.

The chain's CDR3 is CASRTTGGGGQPQHF. The CDR3 DNA reads as TGTGCCAGCAGAACGACAGGGGGCGGGGGTCAGCCCCAGCATTTT. This chain connects TRBV5-8 to TRBJ1-5, with TRBD1 matching 10 bases. This CDR3 is built from 15 residues. The V gene end was trimmed by 5 bases and the J gene end by 6 bases; junction bases not matched to a gene: 8. The germline gives CDR1 SGHTS, CDR2 YDEGEE.

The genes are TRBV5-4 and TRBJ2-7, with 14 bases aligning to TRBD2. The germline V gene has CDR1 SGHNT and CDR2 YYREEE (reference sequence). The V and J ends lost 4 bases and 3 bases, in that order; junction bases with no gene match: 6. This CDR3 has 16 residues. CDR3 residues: CASSDGTSGSRYEQYF. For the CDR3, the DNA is TGTGCCAGCAGCGATGGGACTAGCGGGAGTCGCTACGAGCAGTACTTC.

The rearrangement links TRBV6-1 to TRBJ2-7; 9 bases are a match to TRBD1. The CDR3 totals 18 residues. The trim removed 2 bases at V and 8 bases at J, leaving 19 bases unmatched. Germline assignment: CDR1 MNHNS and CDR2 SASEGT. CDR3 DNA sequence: TGTGCCAGCAGTGAATCCCGAACGCCGGGACAGGGACCCACTAAGCAGTACTTC. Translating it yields CASSESRTPGQGPTKQYF.